These 12 T cell receptor beta chains were sequenced from one sample in a study of Graves' ophthalmopathy and Graves' hyperthyroidism. Amplified material comprised TCR beta CDR3 regions derived from RNA transcripts. RT-PCR with HTBI primers came first, then second-round multiplex PCR. MiXCR, applied by TCRdb to the multiplex PCR reads, yields one record per CDR3 protein. The sample has about 400,000 distinct CDR3 sequences; 15% are singletons. The specimen sequenced was peripheral blood. These receptors came from a woman aged 18-29 years with stable Graves' hyperthyroidism.

In the case of this clonotype: Compared with germline, one end of the junction differs, possibly owing to a read error. This rearrangement joins TRBV7-2 to TRBJ1-1; D not resolved. CDR1 and CDR2 from the germline V gene are SGHTA and FQGNSA. CDR3 length: 13 amino acids. The CDR3 bases are TGTGCCAGCAACTTAGGGCGGAACACTGAAGCTTTCTTT. The encoded protein is CASNLGRNTEAFF.

The genes are TRBV6-5 and TRBJ2-7, with a possible D match to TRBD1 (5 bases). Trimming shortened V by 2 bases and J by 6 bases, and 14 bases separated the two germline ends. The CDR3 has 14 amino acids. Germline values: CDR1 MNHEY, CDR2 SVGAGI. The CDR3 region is CASSYPGRAVEQYF. The CDR3 DNA follows: TGTGCCAGCAGTTACCCAGGCAGGGCAGTCGAGCAGTACTTC.

The chain is built from TRBV6-2 or TRBV6-3 and TRBJ2-7, with D unclear. V was shortened by 8 bases and J by 5 bases, with 28 bases between the two germline ends. The CDR3 runs to 17 residues. The germline V gene has CDR1 MNHEY and CDR2 SVGEGT. The chain's CDR3 is CASAPREVELTRDEQYF. Written as DNA, the CDR3 is TGTGCCAGCGCCCCCCGAGAGGTAGAACTAACCCGAGACGAGCAGTACTTC.

As concerns this clonotype: A much bigger clone sits one base away, suggesting this may be a read error. Without the conserved terminal phenylalanine or tryptophan, this CDR3 likely stems from a read error. V usage is TRBV4-1 and J usage is TRBJ1-2; D is uncertain. The CDR3 loop spans 14 amino acids. Germline CDR1 is MGHRA and CDR2 is YSYEKL. CDR3 nucleotide sequence: TGTGCCAGCAGCCAAGATTTAAGAGGGTATGGCTACACCGTC. Its translation: CASSQDLRGYGYTV.

The J gene is TRBJ1-6, the V gene TRBV6-1; 12 nucleotides align to TRBD1. The CDR3 contains 15 residues. V was clipped by 9 bases and J by 7 bases; unmatched bases: 7. Per the germline V gene, CDR1 is MNHNS and CDR2 is SASEGT. CDR3 region: CARGTGGRGNSPLHF. The CDR3 DNA sequence: TGTGCCAGGGGGACAGGGGGCAGAGGAAATTCACCCCTCCACTTT.

This clonotype was found many times. This chain links TRBV2 with TRBJ2-7, with 7 bases matching TRBD1. The V and J ends lost 5 bases and 3 bases, in that order; junction bases with no gene match: 13. The CDR3 has 16 residues. CDR1 and CDR2 (germline): SNHLY, FYNNEI. In DNA form, the CDR3 reads TGTGCCAGCAGTTTAGACAGGGCCCTTATCGACTACGAGCAGTACTTC. Translating gives CASSLDRALIDYEQYF.

Regarding this clonotype: A read error may explain this, as a much larger clone is one base away. The chain combines TRBV20-1 with TRBJ2-5; 7 positions match TRBD2. Germline CDR1 DFQATT, CDR2 SNEGSKA (reference sequence). Trimming took 1 base from V and 1 from J; bases not matched to a gene: 0. The CDR3 spans 13 residues. CDR3 amino acids: CSARGTSQETQYF. The CDR3 DNA reads TGCAGTGCTAGAGGGACTAGCCAAGAGACCCAGTACTTC.

This clonotype was observed many times. The rearrangement joins TRBV6-5 to TRBJ2-7; 9 bases align to TRBD1. CDR1 and CDR2 from the germline V gene are MNHEY and SVGAGI. J lost 3 bases, V lost 8 bases, and 2 bases had no gene match. The CDR3 has 12 residues. This CDR3 is CASRDRVYEQYF. CDR3 sequence (DNA): TGTGCCAGCCGGGACAGGGTCTACGAGCAGTACTTC.

This clonotype showed up many times. The rearrangement joins TRBV10-2 to TRBJ2-5; a possible D gene is TRBD2 (6 bases). The CDR3 has 16 amino acids. Germline CDR1 and CDR2: WSHSY and SAAADI. The V gene lost 5 bases and the J gene lost 5 bases, with 21 bases spanning the gap. CDR3 DNA: TGCGCCAGCAGTCCTCACCTGACCGGCGGGGCTGAGACCCAGTACTTC. Translating gives CASSPHLTGGAETQYF.

This clonotype was detected ten times or more. This chain links TRBV6-2 or TRBV6-3 with TRBJ2-7; 13 nucleotides agree with TRBD2. The germline CDR1 and CDR2 sequences are MNHEY and SVGEGT. The CDR3 is 20 amino acids. Trimming removed 4 bases from V and 3 bases from J; junction bases left unmatched: 18. In DNA form, the CDR3 reads TGTGCCAGCAGTTCCGACCGGGACAGGGGACTAGCGGGGACGAACTACGAGCAGTACTTC. It encodes CASSSDRDRGLAGTNYEQYF.

This clonotype was detected many times. The V call is TRBV9, the J call TRBJ2-2; D could derive from TRBD1 or TRBD2 (5 bases each). From germline, CDR1 is SGDLS and CDR2 YYNGEE. V was cut by 0 bases and J by 3 bases, with 12 bases left in between. The CDR3 is made up of 16 amino acids. The CDR3 region has the DNA TGTGCCAGCAGCGTAGCTTTGGGACCCGACACCGGGGAGCTGTTTTTT. This gives the protein CASSVALGPDTGELFF.

This clonotype was counted ten times or more. This chain joins TRBV2 and TRBJ1-1, with D perhaps TRBD1 (6 bases). Trimming shortened V by 5 bases and J by 1 base, and 11 bases separated the two germline ends. The CDR3 is 14 residues long. Germline CDR1 and CDR2: SNHLY and FYNNEI. CDR3 nucleotide sequence: TGTGCCAGCAGTTGGGGGGCGGAGAACACTGAAGCTTTCTTT. Encoded protein: CASSWGAENTEAFF. Full variable domain (rest looked up from reference TRBV2 and TRBJ1-1): EPEVTQTPSHQVTQMGQEVILRCVPISNHLYFYWYRQILGQKVEFLVSFYNNEISEKSEIFDDQFSVERPDGSNFTLKIRSTKLEDSAMYFCASSWGAENTEAFFGQGTRLTVV.